The present entry profiles one TCR beta chain with its context. Germline V CDR1 and CDR2: MNHNY, SVGAGI (reference sequence). The CDR3 consists of 14 residues. V was pared by 4 bases and J by 4 bases, with 11 bases between. Only in-frame clones appear in the TCRdb table, and some are missing; sequencing was by immunoSEQ multiplex PCR. This table has 250,000 to 300,000 clones, roughly 89% appearing once. The data derive from a study of blood T cell repertoires in COVID-19. On the study more broadly: Researchers got acute and convalescent COVID-19 samples from the United States, Italy and Spain. The analysed material was cDNA or gDNA that came from T cells, B-cell-depleted T cells, or PBMCs.

This sequence was found in a woman aged 35 to 49 who had recovered from COVID-19. The specimen was peripheral blood. The chain joins TRBV6-6 to TRBJ2-1; D is ambiguous. This CDR3 is CASSFSQTYNEQFF. The CDR3 DNA is TGTGCCAGCAGTTTTTCACAGACATACAATGAGCAGTTCTTC.